This entry lists 9 T cell receptor beta chains sequenced from one sample in a study of glioma-infiltrating T cells after dendritic cell vaccination. The assay was immunoSEQ multiplex PCR, and TCRdb's table has in-frame clones only and misses some. The top ten hold about 10% of the sample, which has about 64,000 clones, around 86% seen once. The sequenced sample was blood, obtained before dendritic cell vaccination. The receptor set was obtained from a human donor with glioblastoma.

The chain links TRBV7-2 to TRBJ1-6; the D gene is possibly TRBD1 (5 bases). Trimming cost V 5 bases and J 9 bases, with 17 bases left between them. Germline CDR1 and CDR2: SGHTA and FQGNSA. This CDR3 region has 15 residues. The CDR3 DNA reads TGTGCCAGCAGCCCCCCCCTAGGGGAAGGTTCACCCCTCCACTTT. It is translated as CASSPPLGEGSPLHF.

The sample holds one count of this clone. V and J are TRBV4-1 and TRBJ1-2; 10 bases line up with TRBD1. Trimming removed 1 base from V and 4 bases from J; junction bases left unmatched: 3. CDR1 and CDR2 from the germline V gene are MGHRA and YSYEKL. The CDR3 runs to 15 residues. DNA of the CDR3: TGCGCCAGCAGCCAAGGACAGGGGGCGACCTATGGCTACACCTTC. Translated, it gives CASSQGQGATYGYTF.

CDR3 sequence reads: CASSTQPDRGTEAFF. In DNA form, the CDR3 reads TGTGCCAGCAGCACTCAACCGGACAGGGGCACTGAAGCTTTCTTT. The chain has TRBV9 and TRBJ1-1; 9 bases align to TRBD1. V trimming: 4 bases; J trimming: 4 bases; junction bases outside the gene matches: 8. Germline V gives CDR1 SGDLS, CDR2 YYNGEE. CDR3 length equals 15 residues.

The chain has TRBV5-1 and TRBJ1-2, with TRBD1 identical over 7 bases. The CDR3 covers 13 residues. V lost 5 bases, J lost 3 bases, and 4 bases stayed unmatched. CDR1 is SGHRS and CDR2 is YFSETQ in the germline V gene. The CDR3 nucleotides are TGCGCCAGCAGTAGGGACAGCGACTATGGCTACACCTTC. Encoded protein: CASSRDSDYGYTF.

The chain joins TRBV28 to TRBJ2-7; 10 bases align to TRBD1. The CDR3 loop spans 12 amino acids. Germline V CDR1 and CDR2: MDHEN, SYDVKM. V lost 8 bases and J lost 10; bases outside the gene matches: 8. CDR3 amino acids: CASFDRGQVQYF. The CDR3 DNA reads TGTGCCAGCTTTGACAGGGGGCAGGTTCAGTACTTC.

The gene calls are TRBV4-1 and TRBJ2-5, with 10 bases matching TRBD2. Trimming at V came to 4 bases and at J to 3 bases, leaving 5 bases not matched to a gene. CDR1 and CDR2 from the germline V gene are MGHRA and YSYEKL. CDR3 length equals 15 residues. CDR3 loop: CASSPHSGGKETQYF. The DNA of the CDR3 is TGCGCCAGCAGCCCCCATAGCGGGGGGAAAGAGACCCAGTACTTC.

CDR3 nucleotide sequence: TGCGCCAGCAGGGACGGGGGAGGGGTTACGCAGTATTTT. Protein sequence: CASRDGGGVTQYF. This chain uses TRBV10-2 with TRBJ2-3, with 7 bases fitting TRBD2. Per germline, CDR1 WSHSY and CDR2 SAAADI. V shed 6 bases and J 8 bases; nucleotides not matched to a gene: 8. The CDR3 length is 13 residues.

A few counts support this clone. The V gene is TRBV29-1, the J gene TRBJ2-3; TRBD2 is a possible D gene (5 bases). The germline V and J ends were trimmed by 5 bases and 2 bases, with 11 bases remaining between them. Germline V gene lookup returns CDR1 SQVTM and CDR2 ANQGSEA. This CDR3 comprises 13 residues. The CDR3 nucleotides read TGCAGCGTTCGTAGAGGGTACACAGATACGCAGTATTTT. Protein: CSVRRGYTDTQYF.

V gene TRBV7-7 combines with J gene TRBJ2-1, with D possibly being TRBD2 (6 bases). This CDR3 contains 13 residues. Germline values: CDR1 SSHAT, CDR2 FNYEAQ (reference sequence). The chain's CDR3 is CASARDWNNEQFF. For the CDR3, the DNA is TGTGCTAGCGCCCGGGACTGGAACAATGAGCAGTTCTTC.